The present T cell receptor beta chain was sequenced within a study of metastatic and nonmetastatic thyroid tumors. For the study at large: Patients with malignant and benign thyroid disease provided blood and tumor or nodule tissue, whose repertoires were compared. Overall study results and limits: Malignant tumors reportedly showed significantly higher TCR beta diversity than benign nodules in both blood and tumor.

The germline CDR1 and CDR2 sequences are LGHNA and YNFKEQ. The V gene end was trimmed by 3 bases and the J gene end by 5 bases; junction bases not matched to a gene: 8. This CDR3 has 16 residues. Per the original data handling: Construction of a distant-metastasis classifier for papillary thyroid cancer relied on CDR3 differences across clinicopathological groups. Via MiXCR, TCRdb re-called the PCR reads. The V and J calls shown here were made by TCRdb, not taken from the authors' results. The data contain 25,000 to 35,000 clones, about 32% of them singletons. This clone has at least ten counts. Its antigen is currently unknown. No patient had received any treatment before thyroid surgery.

The rearrangement uses TRBV4-2 and TRBJ2-1, with 9 positions matching TRBD2. This TCR was recovered from a female donor with papillary thyroid cancer or a benign thyroid nodule (not recorded which). Some clones in this sample may be carry-over from other donors' samples. The sequenced sample consisted of blood. The DNA for the CDR3 is TGTGCCAGCAGCCAGGAACCGGGACTAGCCCACAATGAGCAGTTCTTC. Amino acid sequence: CASSQEPGLAHNEQFF.